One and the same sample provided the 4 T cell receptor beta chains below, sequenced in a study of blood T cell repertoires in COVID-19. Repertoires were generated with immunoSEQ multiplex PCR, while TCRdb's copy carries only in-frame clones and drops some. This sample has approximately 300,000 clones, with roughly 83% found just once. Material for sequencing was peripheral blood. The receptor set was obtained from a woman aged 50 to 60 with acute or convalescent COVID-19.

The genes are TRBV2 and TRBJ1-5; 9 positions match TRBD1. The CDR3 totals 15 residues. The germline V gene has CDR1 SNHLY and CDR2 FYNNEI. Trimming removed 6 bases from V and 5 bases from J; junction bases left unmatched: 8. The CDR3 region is CASRAGQGRDQPQHF. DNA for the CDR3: TGTGCCAGCAGGGCAGGACAGGGGCGGGATCAGCCCCAGCATTTT.

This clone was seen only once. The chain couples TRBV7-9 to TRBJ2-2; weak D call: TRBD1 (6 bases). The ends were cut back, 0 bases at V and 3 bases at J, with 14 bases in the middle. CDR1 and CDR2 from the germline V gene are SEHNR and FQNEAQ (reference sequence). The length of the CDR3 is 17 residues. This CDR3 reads CASSLAMHREYTGELFF. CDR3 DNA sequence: TGTGCCAGCAGCTTAGCGATGCACAGGGAATACACCGGGGAGCTGTTTTTT.

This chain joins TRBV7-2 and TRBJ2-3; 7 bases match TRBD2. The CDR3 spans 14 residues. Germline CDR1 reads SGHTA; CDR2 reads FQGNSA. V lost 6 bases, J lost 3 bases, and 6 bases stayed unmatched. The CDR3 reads CASRYSGMTDTQYF. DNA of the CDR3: TGTGCCAGCAGGTACAGCGGGATGACAGATACGCAGTATTTT.

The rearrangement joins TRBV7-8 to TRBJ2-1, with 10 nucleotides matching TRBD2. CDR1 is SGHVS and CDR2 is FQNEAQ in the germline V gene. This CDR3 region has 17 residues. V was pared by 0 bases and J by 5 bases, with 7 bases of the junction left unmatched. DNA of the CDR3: TGTGCCAGCAGCTTAGCGTGGGGGACTAGCGCGGACAATGAGCAGTTCTTC. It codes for CASSLAWGTSADNEQFF.